The clone carrying this TCR beta chain was seen repeatedly, ten times or more. Its cognate antigen is unknown. Clones were read by immunoSEQ multiplex PCR, and TCRdb kept only the in-frame ones, dropping some. The profile covers tens of thousands of clones, none occurring a single time. The germline V gene has CDR1 MNHNY and CDR2 SVGAGI (reference sequence). V was pared by 11 bases and J by 5 bases, with 9 bases between. This CDR3 has 11 residues. This sample is part of a study of T cells after posttransplantation cyclophosphamide. Whole-study findings and limits: TRB overlap between skin or GI tissue T cells and blood was limited. After PTCy, TRB diversity resembled that of CNI/methotrexate controls.

The sample taken for sequencing was PBMCs. This clonotype was obtained from a man aged 45-65 years in good health, CMV-negative, and a related stem cell transplant donor. The chain recombines TRBV6-6 with TRBJ2-2; D possibly corresponds to TRBD2 (6 bases). As DNA, the CDR3 is TGTGCCGCGGGGAAGACCGGGGAGCTGTTTTTT. Protein product: CAAGKTGELFF.